Below are 30 T cell receptor beta chains sequenced from a single sample in a study of T cells in localized non-small cell lung cancer (dated by TCRdb to 2020 to 2021). The method behind the library was the immunoSEQ multiplex PCR assay. TCRdb took over this immuneACCESS table, retaining in-frame rearrangements with V and J assigned. Such tables are incomplete; in checked studies, under half of the missing clones stem from an unresolved V gene, and the remainder is unexplained. The sample has around 34,000 clones on record, approximately 93% of them singletons. The top ten hold roughly 7.9% of the sample. This specimen consisted of peripheral blood, obtained before any cancer treatment. The receptors come from a female donor at least 60 years old with stage I lung adenocarcinoma.

The J gene is TRBJ1-5, the V gene TRBV6-5; D is possibly TRBD1 (5 bases). Germline V gives CDR1 MNHEY, CDR2 SVGAGI. This CDR3 is built from 13 residues. Trimming removed 5 bases at V and 3 bases at J, with 8 bases between. As DNA, the CDR3 is TGTGCCAGCAGTAGACAGATCAATCAGCCCCAGCATTTT. Translation gives CASSRQINQPQHF.

The chain uses TRBV27 and TRBJ1-4; no clear D. Trimming removed 6 bases from V and 8 bases from J, with 25 bases in between. There are 17 residues in the CDR3. Germline CDR1 is MNHEY and CDR2 is SMNVEV (reference sequence). CDR3 loop: CASRPLRSAPGEEKLFF. In DNA form, the CDR3 reads TGTGCCAGCAGACCCCTTAGGTCAGCGCCCGGTGAGGAAAAACTGTTTTTT.

The V and J genes are TRBV7-3 and TRBJ2-3; 10 bases line up with TRBD2. The V gene's germline CDR1 is SGHTA and CDR2 FQGTGA. The CDR3 sequence is 16 residues long. J was trimmed by 1 base and V by 2 bases; bases with no gene match: 3. The chain's CDR3 is CASSLGLAGGTDTQYF. As DNA, the CDR3 is TGTGCCAGCAGCTTAGGGCTAGCGGGGGGCACAGATACGCAGTATTTT.

The rearrangement joins TRBV14 to TRBJ2-2; D unclear. This CDR3 region has 15 residues. Germline loops: CDR1 SGHDN, CDR2 FVKESK. The V gene lost 3 bases and the J gene lost 1 base, with 9 bases spanning the gap. CDR3 nucleotide sequence: TGTGCCAGCAGCCATTGGACCCAGAACACCGGGGAGCTGTTTTTT. It encodes CASSHWTQNTGELFF.

This rearrangement joins TRBV28 to TRBJ1-2; 7 bases line up with TRBD1. The V gene end was trimmed by 5 bases and the J gene end by 5 bases; junction bases not matched to a gene: 14. Germline assignment: CDR1 MDHEN and CDR2 SYDVKM. The CDR3 loop spans 16 amino acids. The CDR3 nucleotides read TGTGCCAGCAGTCCCCAATTGACCGGGACAGCATATGGCTACACCTTC. Translating gives CASSPQLTGTAYGYTF.

To note about this clone: Other DNA sequences from this sample encode an identical CDR3 as well. This chain connects TRBV9 to TRBJ1-3; 8 bases line up with TRBD1. With V trimmed by 3 bases and J by 1 base, 12 bases remained unmatched. The V gene's germline CDR1 is SGDLS and CDR2 YYNGEE. The CDR3 contains 18 residues. CDR3 DNA sequence: TGTGCCAGCAGCGGTACCGGGACAGGTTTTATTTCTGGAAACACCATATATTTT. Its protein is CASSGTGTGFISGNTIYF. Complete variable domain (other parts from reference TRBV9 and TRBJ1-3): DSGVTQTPKHLITATGQRVTLRCSPRSGDLSVYWYQQSLDQGLQFLIQYYNGEERAKGNILERFSAQQFPDLHSELNLSSLELGDSALYFCASSGTGTGFISGNTIYFGEGSWLTVV.

V gene TRBV21-1 combines with J gene TRBJ2-7; TRBD2 was called by the table and not checked on the DNA. TRBV21-1 is marked as a pseudogene. The CDR3 is 15 amino acids. The CDR3 sequence: CASKCLVHQRYEQYF. In DNA, the CDR3 is TGTGCCAGCAAGTGTTTGGTCCATCAGCGGTACGAGCAGTACTTC.

This chain connects TRBV7-9 to TRBJ2-3, with D unclear. Germline V CDR1 and CDR2: SEHNR, FQNEAQ (reference sequence). The CDR3 covers 19 residues. V shed 0 bases and J shed 6 bases, with 25 bases lying between them. DNA of the CDR3: TGTGCCAGCAGCTTAGCGGTATCCGTGATTGGGCCTGGGAAGGATACGCAGTATTTT. This codes for CASSLAVSVIGPGKDTQYF.

V and J are TRBV7-3 and TRBJ2-3; D possibly corresponds to TRBD2 (6 bases). Trimming removed 4 bases at V and 0 bases at J, with 8 bases between. The CDR3 has 14 amino acids. From germline, CDR1 is SGHTA and CDR2 FQGTGA. The CDR3 protein is CASSSGGSTDTQYF. The CDR3 nucleotides are TGTGCCAGCAGCTCCGGGGGAAGCACAGATACGCAGTATTTT. Looking up the rest from reference TRBV7-3 and TRBJ2-3 gives the full variable domain: GAGVSQTPSNKVTEKGKYVELRCDPISGHTALYWYRQSLGQGPEFLIYFQGTGAADDSGLPNDRFFAVRPEGSVSTLKIQRTERGDSAVYLCASSSGGSTDTQYFGPGTRLTVL.

CDR3 in amino acids: CASSLSGGGTGAEKLFF. The CDR3, as DNA: TGCGCCAGCAGCCTAAGCGGTGGGGGCACGGGGGCTGAAAAACTGTTTTTT. The gene calls are TRBV4-3 and TRBJ1-4; the D gene is possibly TRBD1 (6 bases). CDR1 and CDR2 (germline): LGHNA, YSLEER. The CDR3 runs 17 residues. V was shortened by 4 bases and J by 7 bases, with 22 bases between the two germline ends.

The chain carries TRBV27 and TRBJ1-5; 7 positions agree with TRBD1. Trimming took 6 bases from V and 2 from J; bases not matched to a gene: 10. Germline V gene sequence: CDR1 MNHEY, CDR2 SMNVEV (reference sequence). This CDR3 is 16 amino acids long. CDR3 region: CASSTLGGTGNQPQHF. The CDR3 region has the DNA TGTGCCAGCAGCACCCTAGGGGGCACCGGCAATCAGCCCCAGCATTTT.

The J gene is TRBJ1-2, the V gene TRBV9; D is possibly TRBD1 (5 bases). From germline, CDR1 is SGDLS and CDR2 YYNGEE. Trimming removed 4 bases from V and 3 bases from J, with 13 bases in between. This CDR3 has 14 amino acids. The DNA of the CDR3 is TGTGCCAGCAGCATACTGGGACGGGACTATGGCTACACCTTC. Protein: CASSILGRDYGYTF.

This clone appeared a single time. This sequence joins TRBV25-1 and TRBJ1-4, with a tentative D call TRBD1 (5 bases). The V gene lost 7 bases and the J gene lost 11 bases, with 11 bases spanning the gap. Germline values: CDR1 MGHDK, CDR2 SYGVNS. This CDR3 comprises 11 residues. The CDR3 coding sequence is TGTGCCAGCACCAATGGGGGGAAACTGTTTTTT. It encodes CASTNGGKLFF.

The chain uses TRBV28 and TRBJ2-3; 8 bases agree with TRBD2. CDR3 size: 15 residues. Per the germline V gene, CDR1 is MDHEN and CDR2 is SYDVKM. The V gene end was trimmed by 4 bases and the J gene end by 2 bases; junction bases not matched to a gene: 5. In DNA form, the CDR3 reads TGTGCCAGCAGTTCGAGCGGGGGAGTCACAGATACGCAGTATTTT. This codes for CASSSSGGVTDTQYF.

The chain uses TRBV5-4 and TRBJ2-4; the D gene could be TRBD1 or TRBD2 (5 bases each). Deletions cut 3 bases from V and 1 base from J, with 14 bases between. CDR3 size: 16 residues. Germline V gene sequence: CDR1 SGHNT, CDR2 YYREEE (reference sequence). CDR3 amino acids: CASSSELGAAKNIQYF. CDR3 bases: TGTGCCAGCAGCTCTGAACTAGGGGCTGCCAAAAACATTCAGTACTTC.

This clone appeared once. The rearrangement uses TRBV10-3 and TRBJ1-2; D gene unclear. V gave up 2 bases and J gave up 0 bases, with 4 bases separating them. Germline CDR1 and CDR2: ENHRY and SYGVKD. The CDR3 is 13 residues long. CDR3 nucleotide sequence: TGTGCCATCAGTGAGGTTTCTAACTATGGCTACACCTTC. Its protein product is CAISEVSNYGYTF.

V gene TRBV29-1 combines with J gene TRBJ1-1; TRBD1 matches at 9 bases. V trimming: 7 bases; J trimming: 1 base; junction bases outside the gene matches: 4. Germline lookup yields CDR1 SQVTM and CDR2 ANQGSEA. The CDR3 is 13 amino acids. The CDR3 coding sequence is TGCAGCGGAAGGGGACAGGGGAACACTGAAGCTTTCTTT. It codes for CSGRGQGNTEAFF.

The genes are TRBV19 and TRBJ1-4; 7 nucleotides match TRBD1. CDR3 length: 14 residues. The germline V gene has CDR1 LNHDA and CDR2 SQIVND (reference sequence). V lost 5 bases and J lost 8; bases outside the gene matches: 8. As DNA, the CDR3 is TGTGCCAGTAGTTGGACAGGAGGAGAAGAAAAACTGTTTTTT. It specifies CASSWTGGEEKLFF.

The genes are TRBV11-2 and TRBJ1-1; the D gene is possibly TRBD1 (5 bases). The germline V gene encodes CDR1 SGHAT and CDR2 FQNNGV. The CDR3 is 15 amino acids. V was shortened by 0 bases and J by 0 bases, with 8 bases between the two germline ends. The CDR3 region is CASSLEGGLNTEAFF. Here the CDR3 DNA reads TGTGCCAGCAGCTTAGAGGGGGGGTTGAACACTGAAGCTTTCTTT.

The chain is built from TRBV6-6 and TRBJ2-4, with D unclear. Per the germline V gene, CDR1 is MNHNY and CDR2 is SVGAGI (reference sequence). This CDR3 has 11 residues. Between the trimmed V and J ends, which lost 5 bases and 7 bases, there was a span of 6 bases. The CDR3 loop reads CASSEVNIQYF. In DNA, the CDR3 is TGTGCCAGCAGTGAGGTCAACATTCAGTACTTC.

This chain joins TRBV7-9 and TRBJ2-5; 10 nucleotides match TRBD1. CDR1 is SEHNR and CDR2 is FQNEAQ in the germline V gene (reference sequence). V gave up 1 base and J gave up 6 bases; unmatched junction bases: 2. The CDR3 loop spans 14 amino acids. CDR3 DNA: TGTGCCAGCAGCTTAGGGGACAGGGGCCAGACCCAGTACTTC. As protein: CASSLGDRGQTQYF.

V and J are TRBV6-5 and TRBJ2-3; perhaps TRBD1 as D (6 bases). Trimming left V 7 bases short and J 0 bases short, with 14 bases between. The CDR3 sequence is 15 residues long. Germline CDR1 MNHEY, CDR2 SVGAGI. The CDR3 sequence: CASKSTGKSTDTQYF. Here the CDR3 DNA reads TGTGCCAGCAAGTCCACAGGGAAAAGCACAGATACGCAGTATTTT.

The chain links TRBV4-3 to TRBJ1-4; D gene uncertain. The CDR3 is made up of 14 amino acids. The ends were cut back, 3 bases at V and 8 bases at J, with 13 bases in the middle. Per the germline V gene, CDR1 is LGHNA and CDR2 is YSLEER. CDR3 sequence: CASSQTSSREKLFF. The CDR3 bases are TGCGCCAGCAGCCAGACGTCCAGCAGGGAAAAACTGTTTTTT.

This clone turned up a few times. The CDR3 reads CASGDQPQHF. CDR3 nucleotides: TGTGCCAGCGGCGATCAGCCCCAGCATTTT. The chain uses TRBV28 and TRBJ1-5; D is unclear. The length of the CDR3 is 10 residues. V lost 8 bases and J 5 bases, leaving 4 bases between the germline ends. CDR1 and CDR2 (germline): MDHEN, SYDVKM.

This rearrangement joins TRBV7-2 to TRBJ2-2; 9 nucleotides match TRBD2. The CDR3 covers 16 residues. V was pared by 5 bases and J by 4 bases, with 8 bases of the junction left unmatched. Germline CDR1 and CDR2: SGHTA and FQGNSA. CDR3: CASSPPGLASTGELFF. The CDR3 coding sequence is TGTGCCAGCAGCCCGCCGGGACTAGCTAGCACCGGGGAGCTGTTTTTT.

The chain has TRBV7-9 and TRBJ1-3, with D tentatively TRBD1 (5 bases). V was cut by 5 bases and J by 3 bases, with 17 bases left in between. The CDR3 covers 16 residues. CDR1 is SEHNR, CDR2 FQNEAQ, per germline (reference sequence). The DNA of the CDR3 is TGTGCCAGCAGCCAACCCGGGACGTCGGATGGAAACACCATATATTTT. Amino acids: CASSQPGTSDGNTIYF.

The J gene is TRBJ2-1, the V gene TRBV7-9; the match to TRBD2 covers 7 bases. The CDR3 spans 15 residues. Germline loops: CDR1 SEHNR, CDR2 FQNEAQ (reference sequence). V was clipped by 5 bases and J by 5 bases; unmatched bases: 9. The CDR3 region has the DNA TGTGCCAGCAGCCGGGGCAGCGGGGTGAACAATGAGCAGTTCTTC. It translates to CASSRGSGVNNEQFF.

This sequence joins TRBV28 and TRBJ2-2; the D gene is possibly TRBD1 (6 bases). This CDR3 comprises 16 residues. Deletions cut 5 bases from V and 3 bases from J, with 16 bases between. Per germline, CDR1 MDHEN and CDR2 SYDVKM. The CDR3 protein is CASSLYRDVDTGELFF. Written as DNA, the CDR3 is TGTGCCAGCAGTCTATACAGGGACGTGGACACCGGGGAGCTGTTTTTT.

The J gene is TRBJ1-3, the V gene TRBV5-1; D perhaps matches TRBD1 (6 bases). With 3 bases removed from V and 0 bases from J, the gap between germline ends came to 10 bases. Germline assignment: CDR1 SGHRS and CDR2 YFSETQ. This CDR3 is built from 15 residues. The CDR3 DNA reads TGCGCCAGCAGCTCCACAGGGAACTCTGGAAACACCATATATTTT. Translated: CASSSTGNSGNTIYF.

The chain employs TRBV6-5 and TRBJ1-1; D remains unclear. Germline-derived CDR1 and CDR2 are MNHEY and SVGAGI. Trimming took off 6 bases at V and 0 bases at J, with 8 bases between the two ends. The CDR3 contains 13 residues. The CDR3 spells CASRSTMNTEAFF. The CDR3 DNA reads TGTGCCAGCAGAAGTACTATGAACACTGAAGCTTTCTTT.